The entry that follows covers one T cell receptor (beta chain) sequence. TCRdb's table, derived via immunoSEQ multiplex PCR, lists solely in-frame clones and lacks some. The profile shows under 15,000 clones, about 76% of them singletons. This sample stems from a study of OX40 agonist ivuxolimab in advanced cancers. The germline V gene has CDR1 SGHDT and CDR2 YYEEEE. This CDR3 comprises 14 residues. Trimming took 0 bases from V and 5 from J; bases not matched to a gene: 4. This sequence originates from an adult with an advanced solid tumor such as melanoma, head and neck, liver or kidney cancer. Sample: CD4+ or CD8+ T cells sorted from blood, taken in a trial of the OX40 agonist ivuxolimab. The J gene is TRBJ1-1, the V gene TRBV5-6; TRBD1 aligns across 7 bases. The CDR3 region is CASSLVRGVTEAFF. DNA of the CDR3: TGTGCCAGCAGCTTGGTCAGGGGGGTTACTGAAGCTTTCTTT.